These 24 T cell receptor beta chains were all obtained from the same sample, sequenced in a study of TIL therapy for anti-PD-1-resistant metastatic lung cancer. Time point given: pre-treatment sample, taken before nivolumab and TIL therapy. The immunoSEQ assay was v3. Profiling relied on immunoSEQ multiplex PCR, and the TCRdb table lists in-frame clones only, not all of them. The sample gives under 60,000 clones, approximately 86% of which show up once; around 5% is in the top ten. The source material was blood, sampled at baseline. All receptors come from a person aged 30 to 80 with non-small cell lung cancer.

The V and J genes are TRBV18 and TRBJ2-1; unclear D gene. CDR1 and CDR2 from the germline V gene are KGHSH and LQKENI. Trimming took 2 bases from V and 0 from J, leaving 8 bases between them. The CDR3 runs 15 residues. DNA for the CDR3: TGTGCCAGCTCACCATCCTGGAGCTCCTACAATGAGCAGTTCTTC. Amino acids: CASSPSWSSYNEQFF. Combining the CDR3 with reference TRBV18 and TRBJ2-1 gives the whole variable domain NAGVMQNPRHLVRRRGQEARLRCSPMKGHSHVYWYRQLPEEGLKFMVYLQKENIIDESGMPKERFSAEFPKEGPSILRIQQVVRGDSAAYFCASSPSWSSYNEQFFGPGTRLTVL.

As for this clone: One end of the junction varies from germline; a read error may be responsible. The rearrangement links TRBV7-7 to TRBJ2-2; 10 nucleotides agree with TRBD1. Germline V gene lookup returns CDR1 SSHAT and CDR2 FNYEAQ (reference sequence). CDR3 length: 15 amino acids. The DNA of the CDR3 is TGTGCTAGCAGCTCCCGGGACAGGGGCACCGGGGAGCTGTTTTTT. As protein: CASSSRDRGTGELFF.

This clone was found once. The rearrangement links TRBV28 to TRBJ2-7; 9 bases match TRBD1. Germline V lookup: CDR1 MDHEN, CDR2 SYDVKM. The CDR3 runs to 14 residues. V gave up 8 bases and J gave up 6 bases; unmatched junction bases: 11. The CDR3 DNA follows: TGTGCCAGCCCCCCCAGGGACAGGGTGGGCGAGCAGTACTTC. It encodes CASPPRDRVGEQYF.

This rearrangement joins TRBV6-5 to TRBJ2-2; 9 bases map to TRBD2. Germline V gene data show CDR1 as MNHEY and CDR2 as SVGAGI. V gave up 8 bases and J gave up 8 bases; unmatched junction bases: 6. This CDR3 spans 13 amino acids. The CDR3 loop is CASSSGNWGELFF. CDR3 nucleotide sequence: TGTGCCAGCTCTAGCGGGAACTGGGGGGAGCTGTTTTTT.

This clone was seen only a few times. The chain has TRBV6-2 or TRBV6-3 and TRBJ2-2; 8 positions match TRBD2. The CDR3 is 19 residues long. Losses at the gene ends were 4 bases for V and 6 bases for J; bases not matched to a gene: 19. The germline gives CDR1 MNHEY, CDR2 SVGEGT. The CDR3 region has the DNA TGTGCCAGCAGTTCGATCCCCCTCGCCGCTAGCGGGCTACCCGGGGAGCTGTTTTTT. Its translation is CASSSIPLAASGLPGELFF.

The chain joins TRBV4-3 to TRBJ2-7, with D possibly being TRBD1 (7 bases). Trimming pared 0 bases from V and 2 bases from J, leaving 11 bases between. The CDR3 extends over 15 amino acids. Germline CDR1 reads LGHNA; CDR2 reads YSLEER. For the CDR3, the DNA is TGCGCCAGCAGCCAAGATCGGGGGACAGCCTACGAGCAGTACTTC. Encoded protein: CASSQDRGTAYEQYF.

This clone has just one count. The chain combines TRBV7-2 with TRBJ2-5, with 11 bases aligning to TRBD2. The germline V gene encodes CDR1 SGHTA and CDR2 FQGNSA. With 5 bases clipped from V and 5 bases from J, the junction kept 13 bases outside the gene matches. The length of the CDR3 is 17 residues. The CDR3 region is CASSKPILAGAGETQYF. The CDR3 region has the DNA TGTGCCAGCAGCAAACCAATACTAGCGGGAGCGGGTGAGACCCAGTACTTC.

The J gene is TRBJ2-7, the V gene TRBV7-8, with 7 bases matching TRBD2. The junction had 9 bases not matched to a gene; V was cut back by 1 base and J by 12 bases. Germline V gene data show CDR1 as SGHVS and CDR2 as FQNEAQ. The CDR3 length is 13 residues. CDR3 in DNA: TGTGCCAGCAGCTTAGATTCTGGGGGGGGTAGGTACTTC. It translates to CASSLDSGGGRYF. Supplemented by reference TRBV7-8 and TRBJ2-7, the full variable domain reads GAGVSQSPRYKVAKRGQDVALRCDPISGHVSLFWYQQALGQGPEFLTYFQNEAQLDKSGLPSDRFFAERPEGSVSTLKIQRTQQEDSAVYLCASSLDSGGGRYFGPGTRLTVT.

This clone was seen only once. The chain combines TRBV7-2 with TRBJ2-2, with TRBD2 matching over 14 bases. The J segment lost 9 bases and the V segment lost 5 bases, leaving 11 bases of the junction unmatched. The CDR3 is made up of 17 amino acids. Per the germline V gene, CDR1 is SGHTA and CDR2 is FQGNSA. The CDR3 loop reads CASSPGTSGGMSRELFF. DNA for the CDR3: TGTGCCAGCAGCCCCGGGACTAGCGGGGGTATGTCCCGGGAGCTGTTTTTT.

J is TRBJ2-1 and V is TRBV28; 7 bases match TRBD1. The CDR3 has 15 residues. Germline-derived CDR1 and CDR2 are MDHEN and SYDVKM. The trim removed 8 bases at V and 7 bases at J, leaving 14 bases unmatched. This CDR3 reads CASALGYRGRNEQFF. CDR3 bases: TGTGCCAGCGCCCTTGGGTACAGGGGTAGGAATGAGCAGTTCTTC.

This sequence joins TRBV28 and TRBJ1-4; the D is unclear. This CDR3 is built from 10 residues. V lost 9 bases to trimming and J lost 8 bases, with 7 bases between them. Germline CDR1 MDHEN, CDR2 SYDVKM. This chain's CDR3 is CASKDEKLFF. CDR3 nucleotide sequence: TGTGCCAGTAAGGACGAAAAACTGTTTTTT.

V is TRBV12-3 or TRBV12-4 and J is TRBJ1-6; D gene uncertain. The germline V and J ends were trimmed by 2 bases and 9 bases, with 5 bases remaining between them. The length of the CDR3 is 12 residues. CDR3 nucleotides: TGTGCCAGCAGTTTATTATCTTCACCCCTCCACTTT. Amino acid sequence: CASSLLSSPLHF.

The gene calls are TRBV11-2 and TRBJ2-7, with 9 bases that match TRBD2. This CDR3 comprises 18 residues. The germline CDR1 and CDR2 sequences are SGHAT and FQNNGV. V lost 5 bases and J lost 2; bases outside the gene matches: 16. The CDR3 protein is CASSPELRASGIPYEQYF. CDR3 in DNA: TGTGCCAGCAGCCCAGAGCTGCGGGCTAGCGGGATCCCCTACGAGCAGTACTTC.

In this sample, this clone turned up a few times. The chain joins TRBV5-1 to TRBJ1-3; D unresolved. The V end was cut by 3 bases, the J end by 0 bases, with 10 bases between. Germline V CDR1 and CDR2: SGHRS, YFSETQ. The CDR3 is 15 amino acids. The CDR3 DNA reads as TGCGCCAGCAGCTATGGCTCAAGCTCTGGAAACACCATATATTTT. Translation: CASSYGSSSGNTIYF.

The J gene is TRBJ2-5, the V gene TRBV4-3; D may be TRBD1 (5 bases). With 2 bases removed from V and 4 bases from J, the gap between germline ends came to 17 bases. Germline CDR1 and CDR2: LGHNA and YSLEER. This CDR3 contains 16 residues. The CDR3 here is CASSQRQGGPRETQYF. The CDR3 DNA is TGCGCCAGCAGCCAACGCCAGGGTGGACCTCGAGAGACCCAGTACTTC.

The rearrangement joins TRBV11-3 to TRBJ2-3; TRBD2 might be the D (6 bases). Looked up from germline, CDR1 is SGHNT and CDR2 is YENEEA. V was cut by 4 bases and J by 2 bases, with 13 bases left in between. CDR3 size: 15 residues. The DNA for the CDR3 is TGTGCCAGCAGCTCGGGGGACGGCCCCACAGATACGCAGTATTTT. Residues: CASSSGDGPTDTQYF.

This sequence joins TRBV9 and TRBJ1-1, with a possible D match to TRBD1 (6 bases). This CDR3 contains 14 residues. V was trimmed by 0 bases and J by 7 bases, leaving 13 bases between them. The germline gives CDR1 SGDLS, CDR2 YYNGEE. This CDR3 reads CASSVATTGFEAFF. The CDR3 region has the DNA TGTGCCAGCAGCGTAGCTACGACAGGTTTTGAAGCTTTCTTT.

CDR3 DNA: TGTGCCAGCAGCTCCAGAGGGGGACAAGAGACCCAGTACTTC. This encodes CASSSRGGQETQYF. V usage is TRBV9 and J usage is TRBJ2-5; D perhaps matches TRBD1 (6 bases). The CDR3 is made up of 14 amino acids. The germline gives CDR1 SGDLS, CDR2 YYNGEE. Between the trimmed V and J ends, which lost 4 bases and 2 bases, there was a span of 12 bases.

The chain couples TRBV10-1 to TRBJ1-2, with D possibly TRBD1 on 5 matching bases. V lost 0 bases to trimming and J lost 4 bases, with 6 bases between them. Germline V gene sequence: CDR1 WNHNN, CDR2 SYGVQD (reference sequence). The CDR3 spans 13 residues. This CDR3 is CASSESGTYGYTF. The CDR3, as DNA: TGCGCCAGCAGTGAGTCCGGGACCTATGGCTACACCTTC.

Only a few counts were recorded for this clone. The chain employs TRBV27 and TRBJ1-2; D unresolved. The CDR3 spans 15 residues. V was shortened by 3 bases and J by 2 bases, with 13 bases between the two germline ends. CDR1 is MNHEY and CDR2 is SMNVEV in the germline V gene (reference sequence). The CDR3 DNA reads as TGTGCCAGCAGTTTTAGCACCGGGTCCAACTATGGCTACACCTTC. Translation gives CASSFSTGSNYGYTF.

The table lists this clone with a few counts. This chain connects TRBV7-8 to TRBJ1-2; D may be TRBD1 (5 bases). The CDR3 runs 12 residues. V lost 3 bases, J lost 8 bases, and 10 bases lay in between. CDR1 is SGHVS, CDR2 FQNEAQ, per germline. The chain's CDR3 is CASSFQGWGYTF. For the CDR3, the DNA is TGTGCCAGCAGCTTCCAGGGATGGGGCTACACCTTC.

CDR3 nucleotide sequence: TGTGCCAGCAGCCCCACGGCAGCGTATAGCAATCAGCCCCAGCATTTT. This encodes CASSPTAAYSNQPQHF. The chain recombines TRBV7-8 with TRBJ1-5; D is undetermined. CDR1 and CDR2 from the germline V gene are SGHVS and FQNEAQ. V lost 5 bases and J 0 bases, leaving 14 bases between the germline ends. This CDR3 is built from 16 residues.

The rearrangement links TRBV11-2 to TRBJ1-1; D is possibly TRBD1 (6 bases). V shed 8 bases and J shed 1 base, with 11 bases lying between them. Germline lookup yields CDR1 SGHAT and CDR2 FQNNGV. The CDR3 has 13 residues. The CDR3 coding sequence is TGTGCCAGCGGCCGACAGGAGAACACTGAAGCTTTCTTT. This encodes CASGRQENTEAFF.

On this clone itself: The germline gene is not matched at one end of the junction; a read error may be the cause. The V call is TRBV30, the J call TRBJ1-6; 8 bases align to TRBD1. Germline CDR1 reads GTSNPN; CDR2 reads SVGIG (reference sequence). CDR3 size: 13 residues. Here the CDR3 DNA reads TGTACCTGGGACCCGGACAGGGCTTCACCCCTCCACTTT. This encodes CTWDPDRASPLHF.